The T cell receptor beta chain described here comes from a study of response to subunit inactivated influenza vaccine. Findings and caveats of the study: Each seasonal influenza vaccination recruits few new T cells, the authors suggested.

The CDR3 has 13 amino acids. Germline CDR1 MDHEN, CDR2 SYDVKM. One entry per CDR3 protein results from TCRdb running MiXCR on the RT-PCR reads. The table shows 500,000 to 600,000 distinct CDR3 sequences, with 14% occurring only once. This clonotype occurred a few times. Its antigen is still unknown. The junction shows a germline mismatch at one end, possibly a read error. The sequencing used PBMCs from blood, collected 11 to 12 days after vaccination. The J gene is TRBJ2-7, the V gene TRBV28, with D perhaps assigned TRBD1 or TRBD2 (5 bases each). This TCR came from a man in his fifties who received an inactivated influenza vaccine. The CDR3 DNA reads as TGTGCCAGCAGTTTAATCCGAGACGGTCGAGGGGTTTTC. Amino acids: CASSLIRDGRGVF.